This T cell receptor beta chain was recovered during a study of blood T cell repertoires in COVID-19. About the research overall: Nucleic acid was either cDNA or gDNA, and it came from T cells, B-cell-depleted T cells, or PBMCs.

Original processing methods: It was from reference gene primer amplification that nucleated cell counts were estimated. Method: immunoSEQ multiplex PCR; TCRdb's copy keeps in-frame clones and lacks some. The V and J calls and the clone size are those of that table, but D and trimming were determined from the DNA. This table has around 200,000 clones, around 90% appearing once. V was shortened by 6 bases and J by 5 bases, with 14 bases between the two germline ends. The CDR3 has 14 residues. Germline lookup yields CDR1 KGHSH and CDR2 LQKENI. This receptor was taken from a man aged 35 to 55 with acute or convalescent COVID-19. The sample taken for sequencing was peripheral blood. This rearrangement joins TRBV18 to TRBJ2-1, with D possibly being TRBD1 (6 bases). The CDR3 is CASSEDRLDNEQFF. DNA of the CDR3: TGTGCCAGCTCCGAGGACAGATTAGACAATGAGCAGTTCTTC. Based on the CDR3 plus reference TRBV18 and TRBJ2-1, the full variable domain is NAGVMQNPRHLVRRRGQEARLRCSPMKGHSHVYWYRQLPEEGLKFMVYLQKENIIDESGMPKERFSAEFPKEGPSILRIQQVVRGDSAAYFCASSEDRLDNEQFFGPGTRLTVL.